The entry below gives a single T cell receptor beta chain sequence along with its context. Its antigen is currently unknown. V was trimmed by 9 bases and J by 7 bases, leaving 15 bases between them. Germline lookup yields CDR1 SNHLY and CDR2 FYNNEI. CDR3 length: 13 residues. This record comes from a study of cytomegalovirus exposure and HLA in healthy donors. General study results and limits: As a later analysis revealed, most CMV-associated TCR beta chains appeared HLA-restricted.

Primers: 60 Vbeta forward and 13 Jbeta reverse. TCRdb's copy holds only in-frame clones and misses some; the assay was immunoSEQ multiplex PCR. The data contain about 160,000 clones, around 79% of them seen just once; the ten biggest clones take up roughly 1.9%. The source of this sequence is a man between 40 and 49 years old in good health and CMV-seronegative. The source material was PBMCs. The rearrangement links TRBV2 to TRBJ2-2, with D possibly matching TRBD1 (5 bases). Here the CDR3 reads CARTTSRVGELFF. CDR3 nucleotides: TGTGCCAGGACGACCAGCAGGGTCGGGGAGCTGTTTTTT.